The sequence of this TCR beta chain was determined in a study of PD-1 blockade in mismatch repair-deficient tumors. Overall study context: Patients had approximately 13 mismatch repair-deficient cancer types and were previously treated and progressing. Study results and limitations: Tumor-resident clones, often undetectable pretreatment in blood, expanded then contracted after pembrolizumab.

The CDR3 sequence is 16 residues long. V was cut by 4 bases and J by 0 bases, with 13 bases left in between. Germline V gene lookup returns CDR1 SNHLY and CDR2 FYNNEI. Details on this clone: Its specificity is not known.

All patients were mismatch repair deficient, assessed by either PCR or immunohistochemistry. Three pembrolizumab responders had their TCRs sequenced. Profiled with immunoSEQ multiplex PCR; TCRdb holds only in-frame clones, not every one. Of some 120,000 clones listed, 70% to 90% were seen once; the top ten hold about 13%. Sample: peripheral blood, taken 44 weeks after starting pembrolizumab. The TCR originated in an adult with mismatch repair-deficient cancer. This chain connects TRBV2 to TRBJ1-3, with a tentative D call TRBD1 (6 bases). CDR3 DNA: TGTGCCAGCAGTGCACAGGGACCCAGCTCTGGAAACACCATATATTTT. Encoded protein: CASSAQGPSSGNTIYF.